The 8 T cell receptor beta chains below all came from one sample that was sequenced in a study of radiotherapy plus CTLA-4 blockade in lung cancer. Sequenced by immunoSEQ multiplex PCR; TCRdb stores in-frame clones only, minus some. Among about 30,000 clones listed, 79% were seen once. Sequencing was performed on peripheral blood, taken from a patient treated with radiotherapy plus ipilimumab. Receptor source: a human donor with non-small cell lung cancer that progressed on radiotherapy plus ipilimumab.

The count of this clone is one. V is TRBV5-1 and J is TRBJ2-4, with D possibly TRBD2 on 5 matching bases. The V end lost 4 bases, the J end lost 8 bases, and 28 bases lay between the germline ends. Germline CDR1 SGHRS, CDR2 YFSETQ. There are 18 residues in the CDR3. The chain's CDR3 is CASSPETGSGGLGDIQYF. In DNA form, the CDR3 reads TGCGCCAGCAGCCCGGAAACCGGGTCCGGAGGTTTGGGAGACATTCAGTACTTC.

The chain carries TRBV15 and TRBJ2-2; 8 nucleotides line up with TRBD2. After removal of 1 base from V and 6 bases from J, the junction contained 1 base not matched to a gene. The CDR3 spans 14 residues. Germline loops: CDR1 LNHNV, CDR2 YYDKDF (reference sequence). For the CDR3, the DNA is TGTGCCACCAGCAGAGCGGGAGGGGCCGGGGAGCTGTTTTTT. It is translated as CATSRAGGAGELFF. Full variable domain (rest looked up from reference TRBV15 and TRBJ2-2): DAMVIQNPRYQVTQFGKPVTLSCSQTLNHNVMYWYQQKSSQAPKLLFHYYDKDFNNEADTPDNFQSRRPNTSFCFLDIRSPGLGDTAMYLCATSRAGGAGELFFGEGSRLTVL.

The chain employs TRBV28 and TRBJ2-5; D possibly matches TRBD1 or TRBD2 (5 bases each). Trimming took off 6 bases at V and 5 bases at J, with 22 bases between the two ends. This CDR3 comprises 16 residues. Germline V CDR1 and CDR2: MDHEN, SYDVKM. This chain's CDR3 is CASSTGPPEGGETQYF. For the CDR3, the DNA is TGTGCCAGCAGCACGGGGCCCCCGGAAGGTGGGGAGACCCAGTACTTC.

V and J are TRBV6-5 and TRBJ1-5; D is ambiguous. CDR1 and CDR2 from the germline V gene are MNHEY and SVGAGI. The V end was cut by 3 bases, the J end by 3 bases, with 6 bases between. The CDR3 length is 13 residues. This CDR3 reads CASSYGPNQPQHF. CDR3 in DNA: TGTGCCAGCAGTTATGGACCCAATCAGCCCCAGCATTTT.

The V gene is TRBV27, the J gene TRBJ1-1; unclear D gene. Per the germline V gene, CDR1 is MNHEY and CDR2 is SMNVEV (reference sequence). This CDR3 is 12 amino acids long. The V gene lost 5 bases and the J gene lost 6 bases, with 10 bases spanning the gap. This CDR3 is CASSTGRAEAFF. The CDR3 DNA reads as TGTGCCAGCAGTACCGGACGGGCTGAAGCTTTCTTT.

Concerning this clone itself: Other DNA sequences within the sample encode an identical CDR3. This chain links TRBV5-1 with TRBJ2-1; 8 nucleotides line up with TRBD1. From germline, CDR1 is SGHRS and CDR2 YFSETQ. V lost 0 bases, J lost 4 bases, and 0 bases stayed unmatched. There are 14 residues in the CDR3. CDR3: CASSLGQGYNEQFF. The CDR3 bases are TGCGCCAGCAGCTTGGGACAGGGGTACAATGAGCAGTTCTTC.

The chain has TRBV4-2 and TRBJ1-4; 10 bases fit TRBD1. The V gene's germline CDR1 is LGHNA and CDR2 YNFKEQ. V shed 1 base and J 11 bases; nucleotides not matched to a gene: 4. The CDR3 extends over 14 amino acids. The CDR3 loop is CASSQGQGAGKLFF. The DNA of the CDR3 is TGTGCCAGCAGCCAAGGACAGGGGGCGGGTAAACTGTTTTTT.

This clone has only one observation. In DNA form, the CDR3 reads TGCGCCAGCAGCTTGGGGGACTTGGGTAGCTATGGCTACACCTTC. Protein sequence: CASSLGDLGSYGYTF. J is TRBJ1-2 and V is TRBV5-1, with TRBD1 as a possible D gene (5 bases). Germline V gene data show CDR1 as SGHRS and CDR2 as YFSETQ. V lost 0 bases to trimming and J lost 4 bases, with 13 bases between them. This CDR3 region has 15 residues.